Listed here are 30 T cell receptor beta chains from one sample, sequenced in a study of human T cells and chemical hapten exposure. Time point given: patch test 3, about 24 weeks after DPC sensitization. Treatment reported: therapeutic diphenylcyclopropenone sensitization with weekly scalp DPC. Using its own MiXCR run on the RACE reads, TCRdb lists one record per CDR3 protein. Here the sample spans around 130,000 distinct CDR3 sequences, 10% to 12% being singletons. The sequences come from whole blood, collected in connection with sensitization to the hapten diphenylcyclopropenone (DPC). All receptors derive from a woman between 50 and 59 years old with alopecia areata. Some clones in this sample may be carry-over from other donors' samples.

CDR3 coding DNA: TGTGCCAGCAGTCCCTTACAGGGCACTGAAGCTTTCTTT. It specifies CASSPLQGTEAFF. The chain couples TRBV27 to TRBJ1-1; D may be TRBD1 (6 bases). Germline CDR1 and CDR2: MNHEY and SMNVEV (reference sequence). This CDR3 is 13 amino acids long. V lost 5 bases, J lost 4 bases, and 11 bases lay in between.

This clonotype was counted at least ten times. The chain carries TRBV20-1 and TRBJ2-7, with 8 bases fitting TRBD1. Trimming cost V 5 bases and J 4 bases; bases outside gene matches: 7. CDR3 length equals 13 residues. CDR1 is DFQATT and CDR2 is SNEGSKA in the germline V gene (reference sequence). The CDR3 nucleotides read TGCAGTGCTCGGGACAGGAGGAGATACGAGCAGTACTTC. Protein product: CSARDRRRYEQYF.

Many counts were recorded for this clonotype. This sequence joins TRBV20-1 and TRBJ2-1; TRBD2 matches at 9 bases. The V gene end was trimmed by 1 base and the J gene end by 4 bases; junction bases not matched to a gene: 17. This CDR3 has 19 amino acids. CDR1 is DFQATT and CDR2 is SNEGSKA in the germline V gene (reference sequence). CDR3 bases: TGCAGTGCTAGAGTTGAGCGGGGGGCCTTAACTGGCCGGTACAATGAGCAGTTCTTC. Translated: CSARVERGALTGRYNEQFF.

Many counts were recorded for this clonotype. The CDR3 protein is CASSSSGTSGRVEQFF. The CDR3 DNA follows: TGTGCCAGCAGCTCCTCCGGGACTAGCGGGAGGGTAGAGCAGTTCTTC. The chain joins TRBV13 to TRBJ2-1; 16 bases align to TRBD2. The germline gives CDR1 PRHDT, CDR2 FYEKMQ (reference sequence). This CDR3 has 16 residues. V shed 4 bases and J 10 bases; nucleotides not matched to a gene: 7.

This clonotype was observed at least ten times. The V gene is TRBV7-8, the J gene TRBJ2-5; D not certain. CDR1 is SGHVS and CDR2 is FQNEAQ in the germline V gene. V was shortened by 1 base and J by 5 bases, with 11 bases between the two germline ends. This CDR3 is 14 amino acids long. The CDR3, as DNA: TGTGCCAGCAGCTTAGTGGGTGGGGTTGAGACCCAGTACTTC. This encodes CASSLVGGVETQYF.

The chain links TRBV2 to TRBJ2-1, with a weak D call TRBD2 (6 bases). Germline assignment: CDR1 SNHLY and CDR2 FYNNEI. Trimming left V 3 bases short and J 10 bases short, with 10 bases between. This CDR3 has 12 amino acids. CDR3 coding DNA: TGTGCCAGCAGTGAGGGGGGTAAGGAGCAGTTCTTC. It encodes CASSEGGKEQFF.

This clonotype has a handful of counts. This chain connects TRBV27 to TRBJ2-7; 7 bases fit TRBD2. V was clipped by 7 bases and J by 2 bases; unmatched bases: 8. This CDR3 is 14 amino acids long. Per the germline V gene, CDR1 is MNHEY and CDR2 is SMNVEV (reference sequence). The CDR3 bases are TGTGCCAGCAACCCTGGCGGGGGACCCTACGAGCAGTACTTC. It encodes CASNPGGGPYEQYF.

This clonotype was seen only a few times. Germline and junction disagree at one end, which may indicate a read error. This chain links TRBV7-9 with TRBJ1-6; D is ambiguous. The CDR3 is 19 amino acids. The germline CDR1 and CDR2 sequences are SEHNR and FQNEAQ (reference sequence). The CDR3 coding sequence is TGTGCCAGCAGCTTAACACCGCCGGGCTACCTAAGTTATAATTCACCCCTCAACTTT. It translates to CASSLTPPGYLSYNSPLNF. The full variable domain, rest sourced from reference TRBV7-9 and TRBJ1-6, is DTGVSQNPRHKITKRGQNVTFRCDPISEHNRLYWYRQTLGQGPEFLTYFQNEAQLEKSRLLSDRFSAERPKGSFSTLEIQRTEQGDSAMYLCASSLTPPGYLSYNSPLNFGNGTRLTVT.

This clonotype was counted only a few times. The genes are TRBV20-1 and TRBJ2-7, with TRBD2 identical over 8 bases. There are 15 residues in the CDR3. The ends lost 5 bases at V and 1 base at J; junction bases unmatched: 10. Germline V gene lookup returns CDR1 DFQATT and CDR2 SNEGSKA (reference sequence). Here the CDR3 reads CSAVRGGLISYEQYF. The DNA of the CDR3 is TGCAGTGCTGTCCGGGGGGGCCTGATATCCTACGAGCAGTACTTC.

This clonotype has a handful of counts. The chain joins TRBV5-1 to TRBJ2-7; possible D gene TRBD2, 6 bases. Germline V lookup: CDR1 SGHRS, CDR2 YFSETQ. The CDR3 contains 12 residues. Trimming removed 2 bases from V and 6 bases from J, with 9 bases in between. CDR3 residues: CASSLGGAEQYF. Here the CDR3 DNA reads TGCGCCAGCAGCTTAGGAGGGGCCGAGCAGTACTTC.

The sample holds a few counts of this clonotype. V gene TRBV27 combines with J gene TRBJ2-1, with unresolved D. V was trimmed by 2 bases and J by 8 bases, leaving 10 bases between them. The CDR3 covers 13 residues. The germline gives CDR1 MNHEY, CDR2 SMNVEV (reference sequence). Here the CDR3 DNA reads TGTGCCAGCAGTTTAATCACCCCCGATGAGCAGTTCTTC. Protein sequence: CASSLITPDEQFF.

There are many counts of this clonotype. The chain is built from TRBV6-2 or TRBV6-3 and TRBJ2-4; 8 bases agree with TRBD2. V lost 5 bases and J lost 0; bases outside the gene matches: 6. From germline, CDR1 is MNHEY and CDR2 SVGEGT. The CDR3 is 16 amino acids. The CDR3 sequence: CASSTSGSKAKNIQYF. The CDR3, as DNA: TGTGCCAGCAGTACAAGCGGGAGTAAAGCCAAAAACATTCAGTACTTC.

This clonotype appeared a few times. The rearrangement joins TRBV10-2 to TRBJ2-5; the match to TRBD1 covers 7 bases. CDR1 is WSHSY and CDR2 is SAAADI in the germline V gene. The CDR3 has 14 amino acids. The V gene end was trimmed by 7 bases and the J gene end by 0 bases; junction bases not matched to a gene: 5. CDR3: CASTQTGNQETQYF. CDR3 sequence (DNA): TGCGCCAGCACCCAGACAGGGAACCAAGAGACCCAGTACTTC.

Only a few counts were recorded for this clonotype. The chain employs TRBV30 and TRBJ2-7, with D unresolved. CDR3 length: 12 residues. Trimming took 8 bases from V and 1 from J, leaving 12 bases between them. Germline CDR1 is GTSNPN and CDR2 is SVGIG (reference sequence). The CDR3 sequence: CAGLTLSYEQYF. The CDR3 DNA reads TGTGCCGGGCTGACACTTTCCTACGAGCAGTACTTC.

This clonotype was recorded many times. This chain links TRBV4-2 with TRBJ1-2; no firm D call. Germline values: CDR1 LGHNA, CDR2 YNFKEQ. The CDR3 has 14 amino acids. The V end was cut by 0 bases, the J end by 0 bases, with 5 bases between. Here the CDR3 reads CASSQDQTNYGYTF. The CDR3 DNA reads TGTGCCAGCAGCCAAGATCAGACTAACTATGGCTACACCTTC.

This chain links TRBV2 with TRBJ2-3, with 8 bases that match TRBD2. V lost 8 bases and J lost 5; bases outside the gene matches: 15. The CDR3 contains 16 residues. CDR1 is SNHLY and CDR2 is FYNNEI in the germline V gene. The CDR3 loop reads CASPGPPGLAGDTQYF. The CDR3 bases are TGTGCCAGCCCGGGCCCCCCGGGGCTAGCGGGAGATACGCAGTATTTT.

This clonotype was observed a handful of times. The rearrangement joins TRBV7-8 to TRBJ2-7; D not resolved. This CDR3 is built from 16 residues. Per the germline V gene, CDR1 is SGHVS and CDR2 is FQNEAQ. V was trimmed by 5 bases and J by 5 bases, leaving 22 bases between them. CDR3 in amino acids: CASSLLGPGAENEQYF. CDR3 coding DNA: TGTGCCAGCAGCCTATTGGGCCCCGGTGCTGAGAACGAGCAGTACTTC.

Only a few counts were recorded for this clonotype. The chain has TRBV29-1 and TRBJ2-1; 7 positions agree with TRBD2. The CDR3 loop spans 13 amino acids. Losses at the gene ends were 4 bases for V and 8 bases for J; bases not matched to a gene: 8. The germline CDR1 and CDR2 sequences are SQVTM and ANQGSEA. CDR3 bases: TGCAGCGTTGGGTCGGGAGGAGGTGATGAGCAGTTCTTC. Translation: CSVGSGGGDEQFF.

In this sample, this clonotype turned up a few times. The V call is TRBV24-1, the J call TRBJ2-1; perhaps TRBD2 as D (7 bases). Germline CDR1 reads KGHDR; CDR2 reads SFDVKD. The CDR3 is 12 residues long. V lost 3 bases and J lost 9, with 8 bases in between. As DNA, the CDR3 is TGTGCCACCAGTGATAGGGGGGGTGAGCAGTTCTTC. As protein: CATSDRGGEQFF.

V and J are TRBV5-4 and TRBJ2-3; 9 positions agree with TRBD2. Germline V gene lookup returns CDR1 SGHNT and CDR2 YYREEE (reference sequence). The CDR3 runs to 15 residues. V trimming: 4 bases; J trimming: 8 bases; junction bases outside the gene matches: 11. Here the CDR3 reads CASSLSGGRVVTQYF. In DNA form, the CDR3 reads TGTGCCAGCAGCCTTAGCGGGGGACGGGTGGTTACGCAGTATTTT.

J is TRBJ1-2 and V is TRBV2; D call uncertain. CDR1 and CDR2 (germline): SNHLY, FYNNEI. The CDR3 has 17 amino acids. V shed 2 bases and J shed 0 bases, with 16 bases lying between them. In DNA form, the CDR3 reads TGTGCCAGCAGTGAAACACAAGAACCCCTAGCTAACTATGGCTACACCTTC. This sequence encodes CASSETQEPLANYGYTF. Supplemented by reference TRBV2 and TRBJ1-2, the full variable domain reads EPEVTQTPSHQVTQMGQEVILRCVPISNHLYFYWYRQILGQKVEFLVSFYNNEISEKSEIFDDQFSVERPDGSNFTLKIRSTKLEDSAMYFCASSETQEPLANYGYTFGSGTRLTVV.

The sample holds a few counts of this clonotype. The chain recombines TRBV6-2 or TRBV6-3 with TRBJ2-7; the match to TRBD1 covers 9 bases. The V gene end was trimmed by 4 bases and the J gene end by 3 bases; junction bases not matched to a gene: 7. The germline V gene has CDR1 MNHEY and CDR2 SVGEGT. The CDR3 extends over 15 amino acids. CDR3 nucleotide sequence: TGTGCCAGCAGTTCTTATGGACAGGGGTACTACGAGCAGTACTTC. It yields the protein CASSSYGQGYYEQYF.

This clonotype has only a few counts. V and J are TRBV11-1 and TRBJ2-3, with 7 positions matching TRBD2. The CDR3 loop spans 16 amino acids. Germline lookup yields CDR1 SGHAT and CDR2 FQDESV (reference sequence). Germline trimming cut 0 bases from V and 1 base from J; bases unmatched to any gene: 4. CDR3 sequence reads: CASSLARETRTDTQYF. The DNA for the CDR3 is TGTGCCAGCAGCTTAGCGCGGGAGACCCGCACAGATACGCAGTATTTT.

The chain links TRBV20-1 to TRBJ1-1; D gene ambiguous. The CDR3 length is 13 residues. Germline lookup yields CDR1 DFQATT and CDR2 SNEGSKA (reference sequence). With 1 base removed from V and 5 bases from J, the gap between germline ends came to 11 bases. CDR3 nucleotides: TGCAGTGCTAGAGTGGACCCCTGGACTGAAGCTTTCTTT. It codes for CSARVDPWTEAFF.

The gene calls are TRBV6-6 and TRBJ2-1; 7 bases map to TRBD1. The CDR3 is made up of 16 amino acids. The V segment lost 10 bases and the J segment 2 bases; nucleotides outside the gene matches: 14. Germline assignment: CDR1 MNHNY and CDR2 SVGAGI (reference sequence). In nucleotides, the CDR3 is TGTGCCATCAGAAAAGAACCAGGGGGACCCTACAATGAGCAGTTCTTC. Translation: CAIRKEPGGPYNEQFF.

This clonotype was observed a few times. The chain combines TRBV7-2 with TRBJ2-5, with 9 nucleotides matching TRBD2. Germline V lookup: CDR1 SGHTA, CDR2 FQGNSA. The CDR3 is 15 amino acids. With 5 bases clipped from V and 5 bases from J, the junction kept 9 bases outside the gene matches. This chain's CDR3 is CASSLLAGGPETQYF. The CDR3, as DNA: TGTGCCAGCAGCCTACTAGCGGGCGGACCGGAGACCCAGTACTTC.

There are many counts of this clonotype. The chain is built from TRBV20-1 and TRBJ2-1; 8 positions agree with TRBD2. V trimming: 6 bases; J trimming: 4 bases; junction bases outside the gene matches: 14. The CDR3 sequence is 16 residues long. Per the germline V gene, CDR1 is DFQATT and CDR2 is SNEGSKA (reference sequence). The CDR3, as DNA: TGCAGTGCCATCTTGGCGGGGGGTTATTCATACAATGAGCAGTTCTTC. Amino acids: CSAILAGGYSYNEQFF.

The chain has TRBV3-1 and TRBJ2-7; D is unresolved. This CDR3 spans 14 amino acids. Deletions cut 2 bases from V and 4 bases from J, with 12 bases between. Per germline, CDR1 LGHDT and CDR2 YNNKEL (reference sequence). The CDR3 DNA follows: TGTGCCAGCAGCCAACGGACCGGATTTTACGAGCAGTACTTC. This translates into CASSQRTGFYEQYF.

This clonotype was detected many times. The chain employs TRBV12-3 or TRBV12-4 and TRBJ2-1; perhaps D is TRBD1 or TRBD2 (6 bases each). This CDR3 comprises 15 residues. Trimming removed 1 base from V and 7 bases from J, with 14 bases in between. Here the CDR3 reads CASSLGGARQNEQFF. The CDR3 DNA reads TGTGCCAGCAGTTTAGGGGGGGCCAGGCAGAATGAGCAGTTCTTC.

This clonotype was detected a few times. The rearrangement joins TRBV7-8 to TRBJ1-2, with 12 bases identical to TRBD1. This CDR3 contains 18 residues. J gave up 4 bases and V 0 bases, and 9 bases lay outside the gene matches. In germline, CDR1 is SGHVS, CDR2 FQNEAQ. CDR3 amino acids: CASSLALGTGGRSYGYTF. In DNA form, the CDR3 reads TGTGCCAGCAGCTTAGCGTTAGGGACAGGGGGCAGGAGCTATGGCTACACCTTC.